Listed here are 26 T cell receptor beta chains from one sample, sequenced in a study of T cells in Graves' hyperthyroidism and ophthalmopathy. The investigators amplified TCR beta CDR3 regions from RNA transcripts. When the TCR CDR3 underwent first-round RT-PCR, the HTBI primer set was used. Via MiXCR, TCRdb re-called the multiplex PCR reads, giving one row per CDR3 protein. The sample has some 50,000 distinct CDR3 sequences; 45% to 65% are singletons. The sample taken for sequencing was peripheral blood or thyroid tissue (not recorded which). Source of these receptors: a man aged 18 to 30 with Graves' hyperthyroidism.

Ten or more counts support this clonotype. The V gene is TRBV4-2, the J gene TRBJ2-5, with 8 bases that match TRBD1. Germline CDR1 reads LGHNA; CDR2 reads YNFKEQ. This CDR3 comprises 16 residues. With V trimmed by 2 bases and J by 1 base, 6 bases remained unmatched. Here the CDR3 reads CASSQLTGAAQETQYF. CDR3 nucleotides: TGTGCCAGCAGCCAATTGACAGGGGCCGCCCAAGAGACCCAGTACTTC.

This clonotype showed up just a few times. The chain employs TRBV27 and TRBJ1-4, with TRBD1 matching over 10 bases. This CDR3 comprises 16 residues. Unmatched junction bases numbered 8, after V lost 4 bases and J lost 6 bases. Germline V CDR1 and CDR2: MNHEY, SMNVEV (reference sequence). DNA for the CDR3: TGTGCCAGCAGTTCAGTTGACAGGGGGCTCGATGAAAAACTGTTTTTT. Protein: CASSSVDRGLDEKLFF.

In its sample, this clonotype is medium-sized (0.01 to 0.1%). The CDR3 is CASRTSGTGELFF. The CDR3 region has the DNA TGCGCCAGCAGGACTAGCGGGACCGGGGAGCTGTTTTTT. V is TRBV5-1 and J is TRBJ2-2; 10 bases are shared with TRBD2. V was clipped by 5 bases and J by 5 bases; unmatched bases: 0. CDR3 length: 13 amino acids. Germline V lookup: CDR1 SGHRS, CDR2 YFSETQ.

This clonotype was counted at least ten times. Sequence at one end of the junction differs from germline and may be a read error. This chain joins TRBV7-8 and TRBJ2-7, with D possibly TRBD1 on 5 matching bases. CDR3 length equals 13 residues. From germline, CDR1 is SGHVS and CDR2 FQNEAQ. CDR3 in amino acids: CVSSLAKQGEQYF. The CDR3 bases are TGTGTCAGCAGCTTAGCTAAGCAGGGAGAGCAGTACTTC.

This clonotype was seen many times. The chain is built from TRBV2 and TRBJ2-3; D not certain. CDR1 is SNHLY, CDR2 FYNNEI, per germline. Trimming shortened V by 9 bases and J by 7 bases, and 11 bases separated the two germline ends. This CDR3 has 11 residues. In nucleotides, the CDR3 is TGTGCCAGTGGGGAACAGAATACGCAGTATTTT. It specifies CASGEQNTQYF.

J is TRBJ2-5 and V is TRBV29-1, with D perhaps assigned TRBD1 or TRBD2 (5 bases each). Trimming shortened V by 7 bases and J by 2 bases, and 11 bases separated the two germline ends. The V gene's germline CDR1 is SQVTM and CDR2 ANQGSEA. The CDR3 runs to 12 residues. The CDR3 DNA is TGCAGCGCGGGGCTTGCTCAAGAGACCCAGTACTTC. Translation gives CSAGLAQETQYF.

A single count supports this clonotype. The germline gene is not matched at one end of the junction; a read error may be the cause. This sequence joins TRBV24-1 and TRBJ2-5, with TRBD1 as a possible D gene (6 bases). CDR1 and CDR2 (germline): KGHDR, SFDVKD. The CDR3 loop spans 14 amino acids. The CDR3 DNA reads as TGTGCCACCAGTGACTTTGGGGGCGCACAGACTCAGTACTTC. Protein: CATSDFGGAQTQYF.

At least ten counts were recorded for this clonotype. J is TRBJ2-6 and V is TRBV5-1; TRBD1 agrees at 9 bases. Germline CDR1 SGHRS, CDR2 YFSETQ. The length of the CDR3 is 16 residues. The junction had 17 bases not matched to a gene; V was cut back by 3 bases and J by 16 bases. The CDR3 region is CASSSRDRAASSSLTF. CDR3 DNA: TGCGCCAGCAGCTCCCGGGACAGGGCCGCCTCTTCTAGTCTGACTTTC.

Regarding this clonotype: Relative to the germline gene, one junction end is altered; a read error may explain this. The chain has TRBV6-6 and TRBJ1-1, with a possible D match to TRBD1 (5 bases). The CDR3 consists of 12 residues. CDR1 and CDR2 (germline): MNHNY, SVGAGI (reference sequence). CDR3 region: CASSIADTEASF. The CDR3 DNA reads TGTGCCAGCAGTATCGCGGACACTGAAGCTTCCTTT.

This clonotype has ten or more counts. J is TRBJ1-6 and V is TRBV7-8; 8 bases match TRBD1. The CDR3 is 14 residues long. Unmatched junction bases numbered 5, after V lost 5 bases and J lost 8 bases. Germline CDR1 SGHVS, CDR2 FQNEAQ. The CDR3 spells CASSLTGGDSPLHF. The CDR3 DNA reads as TGTGCCAGCAGCCTAACAGGGGGGGATTCACCCCTCCACTTT.

This clonotype was detected ten times or more. The chain employs TRBV12-3 or TRBV12-4 and TRBJ2-2, with unresolved D. V lost 6 bases and J 1 base, leaving 15 bases between the germline ends. The CDR3 runs 16 residues. This chain's CDR3 is CASSFRLRQNTGELFF. The DNA for the CDR3 is TGTGCCAGCAGCTTTCGTCTCCGTCAGAACACCGGGGAGCTGTTTTTT.

The CDR3: CASSLTVNSPLHF. The CDR3 DNA reads as TGTGCCAGCAGTTTGACAGTTAATTCACCCCTCCACTTT. The V and J genes are TRBV25-1 and TRBJ1-6; the D gene is possibly TRBD1 (5 bases). The ends were cut back, 5 bases at V and 6 bases at J, with 8 bases in the middle. This CDR3 region has 13 residues. Germline CDR1 MGHDK, CDR2 SYGVNS. Together with reference TRBV25-1 and TRBJ1-6, the CDR3 gives the full variable domain: EADIYQTPRYLVIGTGKKITLECSQTMGHDKMYWYQQDPGMELHLIHYSYGVNSTEKGDLSSESTVSRIRTEHFPLTLESARPSHTSQYLCASSLTVNSPLHFGNGTRLTVT.

The chain employs TRBV20-1 and TRBJ2-6; D is unclear. Germline V gives CDR1 DFQATT, CDR2 SNEGSKA (reference sequence). This CDR3 contains 11 residues. The V end lost 4 bases, the J end lost 9 bases, and 7 bases lay between the germline ends. The DNA of the CDR3 is TGCAGTGCTATAAGGTACAACGTCCTGACTTTC. Protein: CSAIRYNVLTF.

This rearrangement joins TRBV7-9 to TRBJ1-6, with 9 bases fitting TRBD1. Unmatched junction bases numbered 5, after V lost 4 bases and J lost 10 bases. Per the germline V gene, CDR1 is SEHNR and CDR2 is FQNEAQ (reference sequence). The CDR3 has 14 residues. This CDR3 reads CASSSGQGGSPLHF. DNA for the CDR3: TGTGCCAGCAGCTCGGGACAGGGTGGGTCACCCCTCCACTTT.

This clonotype was seen many times. The chain couples TRBV14 to TRBJ1-3; D gene ambiguous. This CDR3 is built from 11 residues. Trimming left V 5 bases short and J 4 bases short, with 3 bases between. From germline, CDR1 is SGHDN and CDR2 FVKESK. CDR3 region: CASSEGNTIYF. The CDR3, as DNA: TGTGCCAGCAGCGAAGGAAACACCATATATTTT.

The V call is TRBV10-2, the J call TRBJ1-1; TRBD1 is a possible D gene (6 bases). Germline V gene lookup returns CDR1 WSHSY and CDR2 SAAADI. V lost 8 bases and J lost 1, with 8 bases in between. The CDR3 is 12 amino acids. CDR3 residues: CASGTPNTEAFF. The CDR3 DNA reads TGCGCCAGCGGGACACCGAACACTGAAGCTTTCTTT.

To note about this clonotype: A single base separates this from a much larger clone, so it may be a read error. This rearrangement joins TRBV6-1 to TRBJ2-7; maybe TRBD2 (6 bases). The CDR3 totals 16 residues. The germline V gene has CDR1 MNHNS and CDR2 SASEGT. The CDR3 here is CASSSPGPGGAYEQNF. CDR3 coding DNA: TGTGCCAGCAGCTCCCCCGGACCCGGGGGAGCCTACGAGCAGAACTTC.

At least ten counts were recorded for this clonotype. This sequence joins TRBV19 and TRBJ1-5; D remains ambiguous. This CDR3 spans 18 amino acids. The germline V and J ends were trimmed by 1 base and 5 bases, with 21 bases remaining between them. Germline-derived CDR1 and CDR2 are LNHDA and SQIVND (reference sequence). This chain's CDR3 is CASSIVGANSRSHQPQHF. Here the CDR3 DNA reads TGTGCCAGTAGTATAGTGGGTGCGAACAGCAGGTCCCATCAGCCCCAGCATTTT.

The table lists this clonotype with many counts. The J gene is TRBJ2-2, the V gene TRBV7-2, with 8 bases aligning to TRBD2. V gave up 7 bases and J gave up 0 bases; unmatched junction bases: 4. Germline CDR1 reads SGHTA; CDR2 reads FQGNSA. CDR3 size: 15 residues. Here the CDR3 reads CASTHGRANTGELFF. DNA of the CDR3: TGTGCCAGCACTCACGGGAGGGCGAACACCGGGGAGCTGTTTTTT.

This clonotype was found many times. V gene TRBV7-6 combines with J gene TRBJ2-3; the match to TRBD1 covers 7 bases. Germline CDR1 and CDR2: SGHVS and FNYEAQ. Trimming removed 4 bases from V and 5 bases from J; junction bases left unmatched: 3. The CDR3 has 13 residues. Written as DNA, the CDR3 is TGTGCCAGCAGCTACCGGACAGGAGATACGCAGTATTTT. Amino acid sequence: CASSYRTGDTQYF. The full variable domain, completed using reference TRBV7-6 and TRBJ2-3, is GAGVSQSPRYKVTKRGQDVALRCDPISGHVSLYWYRQALGQGPEFLTYFNYEAQQDKSGLPNDRFSAERPEGSISTLTIQRTEQRDSAMYRCASSYRTGDTQYFGPGTRLTVL.

The genes are TRBV5-4 and TRBJ2-2; the match to TRBD2 covers 7 bases. Germline-derived CDR1 and CDR2 are SGHNT and YYREEE (reference sequence). The CDR3 length is 15 residues. The trim removed 1 base at V and 6 bases at J, leaving 6 bases unmatched. Here the CDR3 DNA reads TGTGCCAGCAGCTTGACTACTAGCGCGGCCGGGGAGCTGTTTTTT. This gives the protein CASSLTTSAAGELFF.

This clonotype was seen at least ten times. J is TRBJ2-7 and V is TRBV2, with TRBD1 matching 8 bases. Germline CDR1 SNHLY, CDR2 FYNNEI. V dropped 7 bases and J dropped 6; count of bases not matched to a gene: 17. This CDR3 is 16 amino acids long. The CDR3 sequence is CASTLVGGQAVGEQYF. CDR3 DNA sequence: TGTGCCAGCACTCTAGTAGGGGGACAGGCGGTTGGCGAGCAGTACTTC.

The CDR3 DNA reads as TGTGCCAGTAGCCCTCTGGGGGCGTCAGAAGCTTTCTTT. This encodes CASSPLGASEAFF. The V and J genes are TRBV19 and TRBJ1-1; D is perhaps TRBD1 (6 bases). The CDR3 is 13 amino acids. Germline CDR1 LNHDA, CDR2 SQIVND (reference sequence). Trimming took 6 bases from V and 8 from J, leaving 16 bases between them.

The table lists this clonotype with many counts. The rearrangement uses TRBV20-1 and TRBJ1-4; TRBD1 agrees at 12 bases. The CDR3 covers 17 residues. Germline values: CDR1 DFQATT, CDR2 SNEGSKA (reference sequence). The V and J ends lost 6 bases and 2 bases, in that order; junction bases with no gene match: 10. The CDR3: CSAAGTGGARTNEKLFF. The DNA of the CDR3 is TGCAGTGCGGCAGGGACAGGGGGCGCTCGGACTAATGAAAAACTGTTTTTT.

This clonotype was detected ten times or more. CDR3 amino acids: CASSPSGQPQHF. For the CDR3, the DNA is TGTGCCAGCAGCCCATCGGGTCAGCCCCAGCATTTT. The chain has TRBV6-1 and TRBJ1-5; no definite D call. The CDR3 sequence is 12 residues long. The V gene lost 6 bases and the J gene lost 6 bases, with 9 bases spanning the gap. Germline V lookup: CDR1 MNHNS, CDR2 SASEGT.

On this clonotype: One end of the junction is discordant with germline, which a read error may explain. The V and J genes are TRBV11-2 and TRBJ1-1; the match to TRBD1 covers 7 bases. Germline V gene lookup returns CDR1 SGHAT and CDR2 FQNNGV. This CDR3 has 14 residues. The CDR3 here is CASREALQGTETFF. In nucleotides, the CDR3 is TGTGCCAGCAGGGAGGCGTTACAGGGGACTGAAACTTTCTTT.